This T cell receptor (beta chain) originates from a study of control samples from healthy donors and cancer patients. This CDR3 region has 14 residues. Trimming pared 10 bases from V and 0 bases from J, leaving 13 bases between. CDR1 and CDR2 from the germline V gene are MNHEY and SMNVEV (reference sequence). The data were produced by immunoSEQ multiplex PCR, yet TCRdb's version contains in-frame clones alone and is incomplete. The sample contains some 120,000 clones, about 95% of which appear only once. The TCR originated in a man aged 25-40 years in good health. The chain couples TRBV27 to TRBJ1-5; D gene ambiguous. Material for sequencing was blood. CDR3 sequence reads: CATAPFNSNQPQHF. The CDR3 bases are TGTGCCACTGCCCCTTTTAATAGCAATCAGCCCCAGCATTTT.